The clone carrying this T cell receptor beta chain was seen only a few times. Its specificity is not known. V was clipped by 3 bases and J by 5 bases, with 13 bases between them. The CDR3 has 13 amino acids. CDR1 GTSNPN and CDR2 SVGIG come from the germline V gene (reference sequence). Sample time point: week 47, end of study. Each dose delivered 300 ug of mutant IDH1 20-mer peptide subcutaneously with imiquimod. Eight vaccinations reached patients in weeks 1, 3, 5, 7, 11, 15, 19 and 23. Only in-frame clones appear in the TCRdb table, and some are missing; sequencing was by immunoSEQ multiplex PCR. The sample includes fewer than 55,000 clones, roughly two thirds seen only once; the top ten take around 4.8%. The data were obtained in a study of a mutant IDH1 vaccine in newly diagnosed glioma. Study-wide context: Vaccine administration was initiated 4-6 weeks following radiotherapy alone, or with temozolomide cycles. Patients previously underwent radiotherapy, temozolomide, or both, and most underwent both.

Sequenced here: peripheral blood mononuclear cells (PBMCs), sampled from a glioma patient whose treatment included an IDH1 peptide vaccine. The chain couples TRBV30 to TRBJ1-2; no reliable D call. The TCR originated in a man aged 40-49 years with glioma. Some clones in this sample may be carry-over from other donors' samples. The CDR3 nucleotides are TGTGCCTGGAGGGACTTCAGTTCATATGGCTACACCTTC. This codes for CAWRDFSSYGYTF.